The 19 T cell receptor beta chains given below trace back to one sample, sequenced in a study of T cell repertoires in cytomegalovirus infection. TCRdb processed the reads anew with MiXCR; each CDR3 protein has one entry. The sample has around 900,000 distinct CDR3 sequences, roughly 30% seen once. For these receptors, no antigen is known. The sample consisted of cultured CD8+ T cells from PBMCs, taken from culture after CMV antigen stimulation. Every receptor here comes from a human donor in good health (CMV status not recorded). Some clones in this sample may be carry-over from other donors' samples.

This clonotype has just a few counts. This chain joins TRBV7-6 and TRBJ2-3; 9 positions agree with TRBD2. CDR1 and CDR2 (germline): SGHVS, FNYEAQ. With 3 bases clipped from V and 4 bases from J, the junction kept 8 bases outside the gene matches. This CDR3 region has 16 residues. CDR3 in DNA: TGTGCCAGCAGCTTCCTATTAGGCGGGGGGGCAGATACGCAGTATTTT. It yields the protein CASSFLLGGGADTQYF.

Notes on this clonotype: One end of the junction is discordant with germline, which a read error may explain. The V call is TRBV20-1, the J call TRBJ1-6, with 8 bases that match TRBD1. Germline lookup yields CDR1 DFQATT and CDR2 SNEGSKA (reference sequence). This CDR3 comprises 14 residues. As DNA, the CDR3 is TGCAGTGCTCTTTTTCGCAGGGGGCATTCACCCCTCTACTTT. Protein: CSALFRRGHSPLYF.

This clonotype was counted only a few times. This rearrangement joins TRBV28 to TRBJ2-3, with a possible D match to TRBD1 (6 bases). V was cut by 2 bases and J by 1 base, with 16 bases left in between. CDR3 length: 17 residues. Germline V lookup: CDR1 MDHEN, CDR2 SYDVKM. The CDR3 sequence is CASSLIPQGTGTDTQYF. For the CDR3, the DNA is TGTGCCAGCAGTTTAATTCCCCAGGGGACGGGCACAGATACGCAGTATTTT.

The J gene is TRBJ1-1, the V gene TRBV6-6; no clear D gene. V was trimmed by 7 bases and J by 3 bases, leaving 9 bases between them. The CDR3 is 12 residues long. Germline assignment: CDR1 MNHNY and CDR2 SVGAGI (reference sequence). The CDR3 DNA sequence: TGTGCCAGCACCCGGGCCGACACTGAAGCTTTCTTT. Translating it yields CASTRADTEAFF.

This clonotype was recorded at least ten times. The chain carries TRBV7-6 and TRBJ2-5; TRBD1 might be the D (5 bases). Per the germline V gene, CDR1 is SGHVS and CDR2 is FNYEAQ. Trimming removed 4 bases from V and 1 base from J, with 13 bases in between. This CDR3 contains 15 residues. The DNA for the CDR3 is TGTGCCAGCAGCTCAATACAGGTTCCCCAAGAGACCCAGTACTTC. Its protein is CASSSIQVPQETQYF.

The chain joins TRBV4-2 to TRBJ2-2; 16 bases match TRBD2. After removal of 3 bases from V and 2 bases from J, the junction contained 9 bases not matched to a gene. This CDR3 has 20 residues. Germline CDR1 reads LGHNA; CDR2 reads YNFKEQ. The CDR3 sequence is CASSQSPGLAGGPNTGELFF. The CDR3 nucleotides are TGTGCCAGCAGCCAGTCCCCGGGACTAGCGGGGGGGCCCAACACCGGGGAGCTGTTTTTT.

This clonotype has only a few counts. J is TRBJ1-1 and V is TRBV7-9, with D perhaps TRBD1 (6 bases). The CDR3 extends over 14 amino acids. Between the trimmed V and J ends, which lost 6 bases and 1 base, there was a span of 12 bases. Germline V gene data show CDR1 as SEHNR and CDR2 as FQNEAQ (reference sequence). CDR3 sequence: CASSWGAPNTEAFF. In DNA, the CDR3 is TGTGCCAGCAGTTGGGGGGCCCCGAACACTGAAGCTTTCTTT.

Many counts were recorded for this clonotype. The chain joins TRBV7-6 to TRBJ2-7; 8 bases fit TRBD2. Trimming removed 1 base from V and 2 bases from J; junction bases left unmatched: 4. The germline CDR1 and CDR2 sequences are SGHVS and FNYEAQ. The CDR3 sequence is 15 residues long. CDR3 region: CASSLGAGVTYEQYV. CDR3 nucleotides: TGTGCCAGCAGCTTAGGAGCGGGGGTCACCTACGAGCAGTACGTC.

About this clonotype itself: A junction end diverges from the germline sequence, so it may reflect a read error. V is TRBV24-1 and J is TRBJ2-1; no reliable D call. CDR1 and CDR2 (germline): KGHDR, SFDVKD. The CDR3 is made up of 16 amino acids. The CDR3 spells CTTSDLKDSESNEQFF. The CDR3 nucleotides are TGTACCACCAGTGATTTAAAGGATTCCGAATCCAATGAGCAGTTCTTC.

This clonotype was recorded a few times. The chain combines TRBV6-1 with TRBJ1-1, with D possibly TRBD1 on 5 matching bases. Trimming removed 3 bases from V and 3 bases from J, with 11 bases in between. Germline-derived CDR1 and CDR2 are MNHNS and SASEGT. CDR3 length equals 14 residues. CDR3 sequence reads: CASSDGQGHTEAFF. The CDR3 bases are TGTGCCAGCAGTGATGGGCAGGGCCACACTGAAGCTTTCTTT.

This clonotype was observed once. The chain couples TRBV20-1 to TRBJ2-7, with TRBD1 matching 8 bases. Germline CDR1 and CDR2: DFQATT and SNEGSKA (reference sequence). The CDR3 has 15 residues. J was trimmed by 6 bases and V by 0 bases; bases with no gene match: 10. CDR3 protein: CSARDSIQGASEQYV. The CDR3 DNA follows: TGCAGTGCTAGAGATTCGATCCAGGGGGCGTCCGAGCAGTACGTC.

Details on this clonotype: A read error may produce the germline difference seen at one junction end. The chain couples TRBV7-6 to TRBJ2-1, with D perhaps TRBD1 or TRBD2 (5 bases each). From germline, CDR1 is SGHVS and CDR2 FNYEAQ. The CDR3 extends over 12 amino acids. The DNA of the CDR3 is TGTGCTAGCAGCCCCGGGACGACTGAGCAGTTCTTC. Amino acid sequence: CASSPGTTEQFF.

The chain uses TRBV15 and TRBJ2-3; 14 bases line up with TRBD2. The ends lost 0 bases at V and 2 bases at J; junction bases unmatched: 4. The CDR3 length is 18 residues. Germline CDR1 and CDR2: LNHNV and YYDKDF (reference sequence). This CDR3 is CATSRDGGLAGVTDTQYF. The CDR3 DNA is TGTGCCACCAGCAGAGATGGGGGACTAGCGGGGGTCACAGATACGCAGTATTTT.

This clonotype has more than one count but fewer than ten. The chain has TRBV27 and TRBJ2-4; 8 positions match TRBD2. The trim removed 2 bases at V and 5 bases at J, leaving 11 bases unmatched. The CDR3 length is 17 residues. Germline CDR1 MNHEY, CDR2 SMNVEV (reference sequence). CDR3 DNA: TGTGCCAGCAGTTTAGCGGTTGGGGCAGCGGGGGAAAACATTCAGTACTTC. This codes for CASSLAVGAAGENIQYF.

This clonotype was seen only a few times. CDR3 nucleotide sequence: TGTGCCAGTAGTATAGATCGAAGGCAGGCCGGGTCCTACAATGAGCAGTTCTTC. This gives the protein CASSIDRRQAGSYNEQFF. The rearrangement joins TRBV19 to TRBJ2-1; no clear D. Germline assignment: CDR1 LNHDA and CDR2 SQIVND (reference sequence). V shed 0 bases and J shed 1 base, with 16 bases lying between them. This CDR3 has 18 residues.

This clonotype showed up just a few times. The gene calls are TRBV2 and TRBJ1-5; weak D call: TRBD1 (6 bases). Germline V gene data show CDR1 as SNHLY and CDR2 as FYNNEI. The V end was cut by 6 bases, the J end by 0 bases, with 12 bases between. The CDR3 is made up of 15 amino acids. The CDR3 here is CASRGGHFSNQPQHF. DNA for the CDR3: TGTGCCAGCAGGGGGGGACACTTTAGCAATCAGCCCCAGCATTTT.

The chain couples TRBV5-1 to TRBJ2-6; D is uncertain. Germline lookup yields CDR1 SGHRS and CDR2 YFSETQ. This CDR3 spans 14 amino acids. The V and J ends lost 2 bases and 6 bases respectively, with 9 bases between them. The CDR3: CASSFERPANVLTF. The DNA for the CDR3 is TGCGCCAGCAGCTTTGAAAGGCCGGCCAACGTCCTGACTTTC.

V usage is TRBV7-8 and J usage is TRBJ2-4; TRBD2 aligns across 11 bases. Trimming at V came to 8 bases and at J to 12 bases, leaving 9 bases not matched to a gene. The CDR3 extends over 13 amino acids. The germline CDR1 and CDR2 sequences are SGHVS and FQNEAQ. This CDR3 is CASGLGTSGDQYF. The CDR3 nucleotides are TGTGCCAGCGGGCTTGGGACTAGCGGCGATCAGTACTTC.

V is TRBV6-5 and J is TRBJ2-7, with TRBD2 as a possible D gene (5 bases). Trimming stripped 4 bases from V and 4 bases from J, with 11 bases between. The CDR3 is made up of 13 amino acids. Germline values: CDR1 MNHEY, CDR2 SVGAGI. The CDR3, as DNA: TGTGCCAGCAGTTCACCCGGGGAATACGAGCAGTACGTC. Its translation is CASSSPGEYEQYV.